The TCR beta chain under discussion was sequenced for a study of blood T cell repertoires in COVID-19. Study as a whole: The samples span acute and convalescent COVID-19 from the United States, Italy and Spain. Nucleic acid was either cDNA or gDNA, and it came from T cells, B-cell-depleted T cells, or PBMCs.

Germline V gene lookup returns CDR1 ENHRY and CDR2 SYGVKD. The CDR3 is made up of 16 amino acids. V was cut by 3 bases and J by 8 bases, with 20 bases left in between. In the source study's methods: Counts of nucleated cells, estimated from reference gene primer amplification, were obtained. Produced via immunoSEQ multiplex PCR; TCRdb's table is partial and in-frame only. That table furnishes V, J and clone size, whereas the DNA furnished D and trimming. The sample shows 300,000 or so clones, about nine tenths of them seen only once. This chain joins TRBV10-3 and TRBJ2-1; maybe TRBD2 (5 bases). Sample: peripheral blood. This TCR was sampled from a woman in her forties with acute or convalescent COVID-19. The CDR3 nucleotides are TGTGCCATCAGTGAAATCGGACTTGGGGTGGGGTATGAGCAGTTCTTC. Amino acid sequence: CAISEIGLGVGYEQFF.